The clone carrying this TCR beta chain has a single count. Its target is not known. All trial patients relapsed after autologous stem cell transplantation. Classification of best responses gave complete response, partial response or progressive disease. The table came from immunoSEQ multiplex PCR; TCRdb's copy has only in-frame clones and leaves some out. The sample has tens of thousands of clones; around 88% are singletons. These data originate in a study of PD-1 blockade in classical Hodgkin lymphoma. Study-wide findings and caveats: Before treatment, complete responders showed about the same diversity as newly diagnosed patients. Reported findings placed baseline TCR diversity lower in newly diagnosed patients (compared with healthy donors). There remain no defined causes for the repertoire differences, which possibly reflect disease activity or prior therapy.

Germline CDR1 is GTSNPN and CDR2 is SVGIG (reference sequence). The CDR3 contains 14 residues. The ends were cut back, 8 bases at V and 7 bases at J, with 20 bases in the middle. The receptor was derived from a human donor with classical Hodgkin lymphoma. Specimen: peripheral blood mononuclear cells (PBMCs), collected at baseline. V usage is TRBV30 and J usage is TRBJ1-4, with D perhaps matching TRBD1 (5 bases). The CDR3 loop reads CATDVGTRGEKLFF. The CDR3 DNA follows: TGTGCCACCGATGTGGGGACCCGGGGTGAAAAACTGTTTTTT.